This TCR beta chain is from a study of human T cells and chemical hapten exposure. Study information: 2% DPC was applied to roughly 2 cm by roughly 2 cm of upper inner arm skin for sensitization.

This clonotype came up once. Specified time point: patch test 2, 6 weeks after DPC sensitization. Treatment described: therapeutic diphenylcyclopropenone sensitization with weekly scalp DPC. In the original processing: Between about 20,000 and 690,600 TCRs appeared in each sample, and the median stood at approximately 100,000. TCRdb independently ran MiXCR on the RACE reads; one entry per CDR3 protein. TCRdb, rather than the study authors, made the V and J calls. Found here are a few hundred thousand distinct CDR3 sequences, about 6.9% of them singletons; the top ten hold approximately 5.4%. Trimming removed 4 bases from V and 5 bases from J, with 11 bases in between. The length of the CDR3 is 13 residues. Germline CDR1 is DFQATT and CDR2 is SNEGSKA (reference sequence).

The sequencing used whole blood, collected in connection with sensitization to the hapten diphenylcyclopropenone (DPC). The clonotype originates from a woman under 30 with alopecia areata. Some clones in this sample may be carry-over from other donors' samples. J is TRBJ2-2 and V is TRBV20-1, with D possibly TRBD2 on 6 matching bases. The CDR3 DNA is TGCAGTGCTACCTACGGGACTACCGGGGAGCTGTTTTTT. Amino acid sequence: CSATYGTTGELFF.